This T cell receptor beta chain was obtained from a study of blood T cell repertoires in COVID-19. The overall study: The United States, Italy and Spain were the sources of the acute and convalescent COVID-19 samples. T cells, B-cell-depleted T cells, or PBMCs provided the cDNA or gDNA that served as material.

Original processing notes: Reference gene primer amplification in the assay estimated nucleated cell counts. Clones were read by immunoSEQ multiplex PCR, and TCRdb kept only the in-frame ones, dropping some. D and trimming come from the DNA, and the V and J calls and clone size come from that table. The sample holds 150,000 to 200,000 clones; roughly four fifths are singletons and the top ten take around 9.9%. The receptor was derived from a human donor in a cohort sampled during active COVID-19. Sequences were obtained from peripheral blood.

CDR3 sequence: CASSFLDRVESNQPQHF. CDR3 coding DNA: TGTGCCAGCAGTTTCCTAGACAGGGTTGAGAGCAATCAGCCCCAGCATTTT. The chain links TRBV28 to TRBJ1-5; 7 positions agree with TRBD1. Germline CDR1 reads MDHEN; CDR2 reads SYDVKM. V lost 3 bases to trimming and J lost 1 base; unmatched junction nucleotides: 9. This CDR3 is built from 17 residues.